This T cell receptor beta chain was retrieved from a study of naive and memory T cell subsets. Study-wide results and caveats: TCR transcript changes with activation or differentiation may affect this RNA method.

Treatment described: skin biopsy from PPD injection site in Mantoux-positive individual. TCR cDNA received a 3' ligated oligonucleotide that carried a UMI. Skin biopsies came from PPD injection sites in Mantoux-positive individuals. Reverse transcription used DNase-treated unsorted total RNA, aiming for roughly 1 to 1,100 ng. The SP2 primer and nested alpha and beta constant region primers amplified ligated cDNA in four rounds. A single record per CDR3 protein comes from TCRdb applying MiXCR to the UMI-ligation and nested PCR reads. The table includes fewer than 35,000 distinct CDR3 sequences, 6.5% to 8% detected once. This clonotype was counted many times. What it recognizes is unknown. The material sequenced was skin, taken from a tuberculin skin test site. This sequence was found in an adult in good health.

The CDR3 coding sequence is TGTGCCAGTAGTTCCTACGGCACTGAAGCTTTCTTT. The encoded protein is CASSSYGTEAFF. This chain links TRBV19 with TRBJ1-1; D gene uncertain. The germline gives CDR1 LNHDA, CDR2 SQIVND (reference sequence). CDR3 length equals 12 residues. Deletions cut 5 bases from V and 4 bases from J, with 8 bases between.